The entry below describes one T cell receptor beta chain. Original processing methods: Cell counts per sample came from amplifying reference gene primers. Sequencing was performed with immunoSEQ multiplex PCR; in TCRdb, only in-frame clones are kept and a portion is missing. V, J and clone size derive from that table, while D and trimming were established from the DNA sequence. The sample lists 150,000 to 200,000 clones, about 82% seen once, with under 5.5% in the top ten. V gave up 7 bases and J gave up 8 bases; unmatched junction bases: 10. Germline loops: CDR1 SQVTM, CDR2 ANQGSEA. The CDR3 loop spans 12 amino acids. These data originate in a study of blood T cell repertoires in COVID-19. Study at large: Italy, Spain and the United States were the sources of the convalescent and acute COVID-19 samples. The cDNA or gDNA used as material had been derived from T cells, B-cell-depleted T cells, or PBMCs.

The V call is TRBV29-1, the J call TRBJ1-2, with 7 bases lining up with TRBD1. Sequencing was done on a sample of peripheral blood. The sequence derives from a woman between 25 and 40 years old with acute or convalescent COVID-19. The CDR3 protein is CSATTGVFGYTF. CDR3 DNA: TGCAGCGCAACAACAGGGGTCTTCGGCTACACCTTC.